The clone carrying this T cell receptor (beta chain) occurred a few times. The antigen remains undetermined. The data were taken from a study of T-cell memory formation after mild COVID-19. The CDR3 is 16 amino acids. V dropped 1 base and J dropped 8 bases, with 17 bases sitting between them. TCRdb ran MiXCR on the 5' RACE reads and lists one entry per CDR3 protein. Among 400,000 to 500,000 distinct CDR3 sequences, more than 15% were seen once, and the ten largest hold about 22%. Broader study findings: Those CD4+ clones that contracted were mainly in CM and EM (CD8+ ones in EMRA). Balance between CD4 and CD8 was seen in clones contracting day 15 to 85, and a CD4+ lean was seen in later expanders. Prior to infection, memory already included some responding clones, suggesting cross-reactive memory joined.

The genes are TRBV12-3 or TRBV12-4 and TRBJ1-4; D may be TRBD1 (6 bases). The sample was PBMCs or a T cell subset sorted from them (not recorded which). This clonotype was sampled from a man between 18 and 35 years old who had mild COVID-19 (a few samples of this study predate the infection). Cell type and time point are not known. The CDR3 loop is CASSLDGSRGPEKLFF. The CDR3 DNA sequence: TGTGCCAGCAGTTTAGATGGAAGCCGGGGGCCGGAAAAACTGTTTTTT.